This TCR beta chain originates from a study of OX40 agonist ivuxolimab in advanced cancers. About the study: The patients got ivuxolimab, which is an agonistic anti-OX40 (CD134) antibody. A mean age of around 60 years, range about 20 to 85, was recorded, and 82.7% were male. Study conclusions and caveats: At 0.1 to 3.0 mg/kg and by week 6, CD4+ and CD8+ T cells in the blood had expanded clonally.

Germline lookup yields CDR1 SQVTM and CDR2 ANQGSEA. The CDR3 covers 14 residues. Trimming took 1 base from V and 4 from J, leaving 12 bases between them. Clones were read by immunoSEQ multiplex PCR, and TCRdb kept only the in-frame ones, dropping some. The sample has 55,000 to 65,000 clones, 86% seen once. Remarks on this clone: The antigen is undetermined.

Specimen: CD4+ or CD8+ T cells sorted from blood, collected in a trial of the OX40 agonist ivuxolimab. The chain couples TRBV29-1 to TRBJ2-3; TRBD2 is a possible D gene (5 bases). This TCR was recovered from an adult with an advanced solid tumor such as melanoma, head and neck, liver or kidney cancer. CDR3 bases: TGCAGCGTTGAAGCGGGGATGGCCGCAGATACGCAGTATTTT. It is translated as CSVEAGMAADTQYF.